The entry that follows covers one T cell receptor (beta chain) sequence. The target antigen is unknown. The same CDR3 also results from other DNA sequences found in this sample. This specimen comes from a study of cytomegalovirus exposure and HLA in healthy donors. Study summary: Ancestry clustering placed around 81% of 350 to 500 genotyped donors in the Caucasian-associated cluster.

The CDR3 covers 13 residues. With V trimmed by 5 bases and J by 4 bases, 4 bases remained unmatched. Germline-derived CDR1 and CDR2 are SEHNR and FQNEAQ (reference sequence). General observations from the study: Within an earlier analysis, most TCR beta V segments proved productive either about 87% or about 30% of the time. Cytomegalovirus-associated status was assigned to about 160 TCR beta chains.

PCR amplification relied on 60 Vbeta primers (plus 13 Jbeta primers). Clones were read by immunoSEQ multiplex PCR, and TCRdb kept only the in-frame ones, dropping some. The repertoire holds over 200,000 clones, with over 75% as singletons. This clonotype was obtained from a male donor in good health and CMV-seronegative. The V and J genes are TRBV7-9 and TRBJ1-1; 7 positions agree with TRBD1. Sequencing was done on a sample of PBMCs. The CDR3 nucleotides read TGTGCCAGCAGCACTCGACAGGGCACTGAAGCTTTCTTT. The encoded protein is CASSTRQGTEAFF.